This passage covers 9 T cell receptor beta chains from one sample sequenced in a study of molecular identifiers for immune sequencing clone quantification. Via MiXCR, TCRdb re-called the PCR reads, giving one row per CDR3 protein. The sample contains about 640,000 distinct CDR3 sequences, 15% to 20% of which appear only once. The specimen sequenced was naive CD8+ T cells from blood, with Jurkat cell RNA spiked in. Subset described: FACS-sorted CD8+CD4-CCR7+CD45RA+ naive T cells. These receptors were taken from a human donor in good health. Some libraries in this study had Jurkat cell RNA spiked in.

About this clonotype: A much larger clone sits a single nucleotide away, making a read error possible. V gene TRBV30 combines with J gene TRBJ2-7; D call uncertain. The CDR3 sequence is 13 residues long. V shed 7 bases and J shed 0 bases, with 13 bases lying between them. CDR1 is GTSNPN and CDR2 is SVGIG in the germline V gene (reference sequence). In DNA, the CDR3 is TGTGCCTATAAGGCAGGAAGCTCCTACGAGCAGTACTTC. This encodes CAYKAGSSYEQYF.

This clonotype was picked up many times. The chain joins TRBV4-3 to TRBJ2-7; 12 bases fit TRBD2. Germline loops: CDR1 LGHNA, CDR2 YSLEER. Trimming removed 3 bases from V and 4 bases from J; junction bases left unmatched: 7. This CDR3 spans 16 amino acids. The CDR3 DNA follows: TGCGCCAGCAGCCAGGCACTAGCGGGAGGAAGGTACGAGCAGTACTTC. As protein: CASSQALAGGRYEQYF.

In this sample, this clonotype turned up many times. DNA of the CDR3: TGCAGCGTTGAAGATCAGGGGAGTCGGGGGTCAGAGACCCAGTACTTC. Its translation: CSVEDQGSRGSETQYF. The chain joins TRBV29-1 to TRBJ2-5, with D perhaps given as TRBD1 or TRBD2 (6 bases each). The germline gives CDR1 SQVTM, CDR2 ANQGSEA. V shed 0 bases and J shed 4 bases, with 18 bases lying between them. The CDR3 covers 16 residues.

On this clonotype: The CDR3 does not close with the conserved phenylalanine or tryptophan, likely indicating a read error. V usage is TRBV9 and J usage is TRBJ2-7, with TRBD1 as a possible D gene (5 bases). Per the germline V gene, CDR1 is SGDLS and CDR2 is YYNGEE. Deletions cut 4 bases from V and 6 bases from J, with 11 bases between. The CDR3 is made up of 12 amino acids. The CDR3 DNA is TGTGCCAGCAGCCAGGGTGGATTCGAGCAGTACCTC. It encodes CASSQGGFEQYL.

The table lists this clonotype with many counts. This rearrangement joins TRBV5-6 to TRBJ2-7; the D gene is possibly TRBD2 (6 bases). V lost 1 base and J lost 6, with 14 bases in between. The germline CDR1 and CDR2 sequences are SGHDT and YYEEEE. The CDR3 contains 14 residues. CDR3 sequence (DNA): TGTGCCAGCAGCTTGTGGTCTAGCGTCCTCGAGCAGTACTTC. Its protein product is CASSLWSSVLEQYF.

For this clonotype: Just one base apart from a much larger clone, this may be a read error. This chain uses TRBV4-2 with TRBJ1-5; 8 nucleotides line up with TRBD1. The CDR3 has 16 amino acids. The germline gives CDR1 LGHNA, CDR2 YNFKEQ. The CDR3 DNA reads as TGTGCCAGCAGCCAAGGGGGACAGGTCTTCGCTCAGCCCAAGCATTTT. Its translation: CASSQGGQVFAQPKHF.

This rearrangement joins TRBV24-1 to TRBJ2-6, with D hard to call. In germline, CDR1 is KGHDR, CDR2 SFDVKD. The CDR3 is 23 residues long. V dropped 3 bases and J dropped 6 bases, with 35 bases sitting between them. CDR3 residues: CATSDHPRMREWSATSEANVLTF. The CDR3 nucleotides read TGTGCCACCAGTGATCACCCGAGAATGCGAGAATGGTCAGCGACCTCCGAGGCCAACGTCCTGACTTTC.

This clonotype was counted ten times or more. This rearrangement joins TRBV7-9 to TRBJ1-1; no firm D call. CDR3 length: 13 residues. Trimming left V 0 bases short and J 10 bases short, with 12 bases between. Germline CDR1 reads SEHNR; CDR2 reads FQNEAQ (reference sequence). CDR3 nucleotide sequence: TGTGCCAGCAGCTTAGCGCTTGAGTTGGGAGCTTTCTTT. Protein product: CASSLALELGAFF.

This clonotype was detected ten times or more. The gene calls are TRBV20-1 and TRBJ2-1; possibly TRBD1 for D (5 bases). Trimming removed 6 bases at V and 6 bases at J, with 21 bases between. In germline, CDR1 is DFQATT, CDR2 SNEGSKA (reference sequence). This CDR3 region has 15 residues. CDR3 coding DNA: TGCAGTGCCACTCCGTATACAGGTACAAGCAATGAGCAGTTCTTC. Encoded protein: CSATPYTGTSNEQFF.